Given below is one T cell receptor beta chain in context. In germline, CDR1 is ENHRY, CDR2 SYGVKD. V trimming: 9 bases; J trimming: 4 bases; junction bases outside the gene matches: 5. The CDR3 runs to 13 residues. In the original workflow: Estimates of nucleated cell counts were drawn from the amplification of reference gene primers. Sequencing used immunoSEQ multiplex PCR; TCRdb keeps in-frame clones, though not all of them. D and trimming come from the DNA, and the V and J calls and clone size come from that table. The table shows 240,000 or so clones, with about 70% occurring only once. The data stem from a study of blood T cell repertoires in COVID-19. About the research overall: PBMCs, B-cell-depleted T cells, or T cells provided the cDNA or gDNA that made up the material.

The receptor was isolated from a woman of 80 years or more with acute or convalescent COVID-19. The source material was peripheral blood. The chain is built from TRBV10-3 and TRBJ2-5, with TRBD1 matching over 10 bases. The CDR3 region is CAIGTGVGETQYF. CDR3 bases: TGTGCCATTGGGACAGGGGTCGGAGAGACCCAGTACTTC.